This TCR beta chain is drawn from a study of T cell repertoires in cytomegalovirus infection. Study-wide background: It was the public TCR beta signatures that indicated both CMV infection and matching HLA type. Study-wide results and caveats: CMV carriers with the relevant HLA were identified by cumulative public TCR beta family frequency.

The CDR3 totals 16 residues. The germline CDR1 and CDR2 sequences are SEHNR and FQNEAQ (reference sequence). Trimming pared 4 bases from V and 2 bases from J, leaving 17 bases between. This clonotype was picked up a small number of times. Its antigen is unidentified. MiXCR was run by TCRdb on the reads, yielding one entry per CDR3 protein. Altogether about 920,000 distinct CDR3 sequences are present, around 30% being singletons, with the ten largest covering about 14%. V is TRBV7-9 and J is TRBJ2-5; TRBD1 is a possible D gene (6 bases). The clonotype originates from a human donor in good health (CMV status not recorded). Some clones in this sample may be carry-over from other donors' samples. This sample comprised cultured CD8+ T cells from PBMCs, obtained from culture after CMV antigen stimulation. In nucleotides, the CDR3 is TGTGCCAGCAGCTCGAGACCGGACAGTGGACAAGAGACCCAGTACTTC. As protein: CASSSRPDSGQETQYF.